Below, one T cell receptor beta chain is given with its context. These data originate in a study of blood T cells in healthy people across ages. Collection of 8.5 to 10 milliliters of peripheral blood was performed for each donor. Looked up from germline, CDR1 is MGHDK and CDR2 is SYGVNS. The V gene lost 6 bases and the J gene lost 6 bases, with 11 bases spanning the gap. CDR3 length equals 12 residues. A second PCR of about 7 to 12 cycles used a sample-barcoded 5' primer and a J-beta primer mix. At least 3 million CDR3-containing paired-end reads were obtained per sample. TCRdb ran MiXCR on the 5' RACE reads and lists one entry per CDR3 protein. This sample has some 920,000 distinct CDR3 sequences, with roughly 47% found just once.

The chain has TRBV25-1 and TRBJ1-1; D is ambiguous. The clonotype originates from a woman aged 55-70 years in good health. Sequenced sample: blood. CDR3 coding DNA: TGTGCCAGCAGCGAAGGACCCTCTGAAGCTTTCTTT. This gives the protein CASSEGPSEAFF.